Listed below are T cell receptor beta chains from one sample, sequenced in a study of CD8 T cells in ankylosing spondylitis. TCRdb ran MiXCR on the 5' RACE reads and lists one entry per CDR3 protein. This table holds about 220,000 distinct CDR3 sequences, 6% to 8.5% found once. The sequenced sample was blood, either unsorted or a sorted T cell fraction (not recorded which). Receptor source: a male donor with ankylosing spondylitis. Each CDR3 is given with its conserved first and last residue. A D gene is named only where the DNA matches it firmly. Part of the rows lack a size; the others show once, few, many or a class for expanded clones.

TRBJ2-7	TRBV6-1	many	.	CASRTLREAGNYEQYF	TGTGCCAGCAGGACCCTTAGGGAGGCGGGGAACTACGAGCAGTACTTC
TRBJ2-1	TRBV20-1	many	TRBD2	CSARDLAGGDHNEQFF	TGCAGTGCTAGAGATCTAGCGGGAGGGGACCACAATGAGCAGTTCTTC
TRBJ1-1	TRBV12-3/TRBV12-4	many	.	CASSGTNNTEAFF	TGTGCCAGCAGTGGGACAAATAACACTGAAGCTTTCTTT
TRBJ1-3	TRBV6-5	many	.	CASSYSGEANTIYF	TGTGCCAGCAGTTACTCGGGGGAGGCAAACACCATATATTTT
TRBJ2-1	TRBV11-2	many	TRBD1	CASSHSGTGKIEQFF	TGTGCCAGCAGCCATTCCGGGACAGGGAAGATTGAGCAGTTCTTC
TRBJ2-7	TRBV5-1	few	TRBD2	CASSTRLAGDPTYEQYF	TGCGCCAGCAGCACTCGACTAGCGGGGGATCCCACCTACGAGCAGTACTTC
TRBJ2-1	TRBV27	few	TRBD1	CASSAVPDRGQKFF	TGTGCCAGCAGTGCGGTCCCAGACAGGGGGCAAAAGTTCTTC
TRBJ2-1	TRBV6-1	many	TRBD1	CASSGGHRGQERFF	TGTGCCAGCAGTGGGGGCCACAGGGGGCAAGAGAGGTTCTTC
TRBJ2-1	TRBV2	many	.	CASEGSSYNEQFF	TGTGCCAGCGAGGGGAGCTCCTACAATGAGCAGTTCTTC
TRBJ2-5	TRBV11-2	few	TRBD2	CASSRGGDQYF	TGTGCCAGCAGCCGCGGGGGGGACCAGTACTTC
TRBJ2-1	TRBV6-2/TRBV6-3	.	.	CASSAGISDEQFF	TGTGCCAGCAGTGCGGGCATTAGCGATGAGCAGTTCTTC
TRBJ2-7	TRBV20-1	.	TRBD2	CSATLTSGGTYEQYF	TGCAGTGCCACCCTGACTAGCGGGGGAACCTACGAGCAGTACTTC
TRBJ2-3	TRBV2	many	.	CASSEYEGPTDTQYF	TGTGCCAGCAGTGAATATGAGGGACCTACAGATACGCAGTATTTT
TRBJ2-7	TRBV29-1	few	TRBD2	CSVEGLAGVYEQYF	TGCAGCGTTGAGGGGCTAGCGGGGGTCTACGAGCAGTACTTC
TRBJ2-3	TRBV6-1	.	.	CASRGGARETDTQYF	TGTGCCAGCAGAGGGGGGGCGCGTGAGACAGATACGCAGTATTTT
TRBJ2-7	TRBV4-3	many	.	CASSQDRVAEKYF	TGCGCCAGCAGCCAAGATCGAGTGGCTGAGAAGTACTTC
TRBJ1-1	TRBV7-6	many	.	CASSLALRVDTEAFF	TGTGCCAGCAGCTTAGCTCTCAGGGTCGACACTGAAGCTTTCTTT
TRBJ2-3	TRBV4-1	many	.	CASSQDPTTGSLTDTQYF	TGCGCCAGCAGCCAAGATCCGACCACGGGGAGCCTCACAGATACGCAGTATTTT
TRBJ1-1	TRBV28	many	.	CASSLWDNTEAFF	TGTGCCAGCAGTTTATGGGATAACACTGAAGCTTTCTTT
TRBJ1-5	TRBV6-6	few	.	CASSYSLQFFF	TGTGCCAGCAGTTACTCGCTACAGTTTTTTTTT
TRBJ1-2	TRBV4-2	many	.	CASSQEGVLTNYGYTF	TGTGCCAGCAGCCAAGAGGGGGTCCTTACTAACTATGGCTACACCTTC
TRBJ2-7	TRBV7-2	many	.	CASSSGLRPYEQYF	TGTGCCAGCAGCTCAGGGTTAAGGCCCTACGAGCAGTACTTC
TRBJ2-2	TRBV4-2	.	.	CASSQDMGWELFF	TGTGCCAGCAGCCAAGACATGGGGTGGGAGCTGTTTTTT
TRBJ2-5	TRBV29-1	many	.	CSVLRVYARDTQYF	TGCAGCGTCCTACGAGTATACGCTCGAGATACCCAGTACTTC
TRBJ2-2	TRBV9	few	TRBD2	CASSAVAGFLTGELFF	TGTGCCAGCAGCGCGGTAGCGGGGTTTTTAACCGGGGAGCTGTTTTTT
TRBJ2-5	TRBV11-3	.	TRBD2	CASSLDLAGEETQYF	TGTGCCAGCAGCTTAGATTTAGCGGGAGAAGAGACCCAGTACTTC
TRBJ2-1	TRBV5-1	.	TRBD1	CASSLARDRGHNEQFF	TGCGCCAGCAGCTTGGCCCGGGACAGGGGCCACAATGAGCAGTTCTTC
TRBJ2-6	TRBV20-1	many	.	CSARVGGSGANVLTF	TGCAGTGCTAGAGTAGGGGGTTCTGGGGCCAACGTCCTGACTTTC
TRBJ2-1	TRBV4-1	many	TRBD2	CASSPRLAPYNEQFF	TGCGCCAGCAGCCCCCGACTAGCCCCCTACAATGAGCAGTTCTTC
TRBJ1-1	TRBV6-2/TRBV6-3	many	.	CASSTPRGQDTEAFF	TGTGCCAGCAGCACTCCCCGGGGGCAGGACACTGAAGCTTTCTTT
TRBJ2-3	TRBV5-1	many	.	CASSLLRATDTQYF	TGCGCCAGCAGCTTATTGCGGGCCACAGATACGCAGTATTTT
TRBJ1-5	TRBV29-1	.	TRBD1	CSTGTVLNQPQHF	TGCAGCACCGGGACAGTCCTAAATCAGCCCCAGCATTTT
TRBJ2-7	TRBV12-3/TRBV12-4	few	.	CASRGRYHLDEQYF	TGTGCCAGCAGGGGCAGGTACCACCTGGACGAGCAGTACTTC
TRBJ2-7	TRBV20-1	.	.	CSARDGSYEQYF	TGCAGTGCTAGAGATGGTTCCTACGAGCAGTACTTC
TRBJ1-5	TRBV12-3/TRBV12-4	many	.	CASSLLSGSQPQHF	TGTGCCAGCAGTTTACTCTCAGGGAGTCAGCCCCAGCATTTT
TRBJ1-1	TRBV4-1	many	TRBD1	CASSQGTGGLRIAAFF	TGCGCCAGCAGCCAAGGGACAGGGGGTCTAAGGATTGCAGCTTTCTTT
TRBJ1-1	TRBV7-8	.	.	CASSLGLGDGNTEAFF	TGTGCCAGCAGCCTAGGGTTGGGTGACGGAAACACTGAAGCTTTCTTT
TRBJ2-7	TRBV29-1	many	.	CSVQLDYEQYF	TGCAGCGTTCAATTGGATTACGAGCAGTACTTC
TRBJ1-1	TRBV6-1	many	.	CASQGWRRTEAFF	TGTGCCAGCCAGGGGTGGAGACGGACTGAAGCTTTCTTT
TRBJ1-4	TRBV4-3	few	TRBD1	CASSPDRAEGEKLFF	TGCGCCAGCAGCCCAGACAGGGCCGAGGGTGAAAAACTGTTTTTT
TRBJ1-5	TRBV28	many	.	CASSPYRVSNQPQHF	TGTGCCAGCAGTCCCTACAGGGTTTCAAATCAGCCCCAGCATTTT
TRBJ1-6	TRBV7-2	few	.	CASSLVLAGYNSPLHF	TGTGCCAGCAGCTTAGTTCTGGCAGGCTATAATTCACCCCTCCACTTT
TRBJ2-3	TRBV5-4	many	TRBD2	CASSSGLAGTDTQYF	TGTGCCAGCAGCTCCGGACTAGCGGGGACAGATACGCAGTATTTT
TRBJ2-5	TRBV28	.	.	CASSSGGEQETQYF	TGTGCCAGCAGCTCGGGCGGGGAGCAAGAGACCCAGTACTTC
TRBJ2-1	TRBV5-1	many	TRBD2	CASSPGPGTSGRWGEQFF	TGCGCCAGCAGCCCAGGTCCCGGGACTAGCGGGAGGTGGGGTGAGCAGTTCTTC
TRBJ2-7	TRBV5-1	many	.	CASSLVTGVSYEQYF	TGCGCCAGCAGCTTGGTAACCGGGGTATCCTACGAGCAGTACTTC